The next 26 T cell receptor beta chains were all read from a single sample in a study of blood T cells in healthy people across ages. Using a J-beta primer mix together with a sample-barcoded 5' primer, a second PCR was run for roughly 7 to 12 cycles. In TCRdb, the 5' RACE reads were re-called with MiXCR into one record per CDR3 protein. The table records hundreds of thousands of distinct CDR3 sequences, more than 20% of them present only once. Source material: blood. The source of these receptors is a man in his 70s in good health.

V is TRBV7-9 and J is TRBJ2-4, with 8 bases fitting TRBD1. The V segment lost 1 base and the J segment 0 bases; nucleotides outside the gene matches: 8. The germline CDR1 and CDR2 sequences are SEHNR and FQNEAQ (reference sequence). This CDR3 region has 18 residues. CDR3 sequence reads: CASSLEQGVLKAKNIQYF. CDR3 coding DNA: TGTGCCAGCAGCTTAGAACAGGGGGTCCTCAAAGCCAAAAACATTCAGTACTTC.

This clonotype was detected a few times. The gene calls are TRBV7-2 and TRBJ2-5, with D perhaps matching TRBD2 (5 bases). TRBJ2-1 explains the end of the DNA better; the J call may be wrong. This CDR3 spans 13 amino acids. Germline V CDR1 and CDR2: SGHTA, FQGNSA. The CDR3 protein is CASSTRLHNEQFF. CDR3 DNA: TGTGCCAGCAGCACTAGACTTCACAATGAGCAGTTCTTC.

The rearrangement links TRBV11-2 to TRBJ2-5; D uncertain. Germline-derived CDR1 and CDR2 are SGHAT and FQNNGV. The germline V and J ends were trimmed by 5 bases and 1 base, with 11 bases remaining between them. The CDR3 runs to 14 residues. The DNA for the CDR3 is TGTGCCAGCAGCATTGTAAGGTCCCAAGAGACCCAGTACTTC. Its translation: CASSIVRSQETQYF.

This chain joins TRBV7-9 and TRBJ2-5, with a possible D match to TRBD2 (5 bases). There are 16 residues in the CDR3. V lost 5 bases to trimming and J lost 11 bases, with 27 bases between them. Germline CDR1 SEHNR, CDR2 FQNEAQ (reference sequence). This CDR3 reads CASSERPWEMGLEQYF. CDR3 bases: TGTGCCAGCAGCGAACGACCCTGGGAGATGGGCCTTGAGCAGTACTTC.

In this sample, this clonotype turned up a few times. The chain is built from TRBV10-3 and TRBJ1-3; D may be TRBD1 (5 bases). This CDR3 has 14 residues. V lost 4 bases to trimming and J lost 0 bases, with 7 bases between them. CDR1 and CDR2 from the germline V gene are ENHRY and SYGVKD. CDR3 in DNA: TGTGCCATCAGTGCGGGGGGCTCTGGAAACACCATATATTTT. Its protein is CAISAGGSGNTIYF.

This clonotype was picked up a small number of times. The junction departs from germline at one end; a sequencing error may be responsible. The V call is TRBV27, the J call TRBJ1-2; D gene unclear. Germline V gene lookup returns CDR1 MNHEY and CDR2 SMNVEV (reference sequence). The CDR3 runs 12 residues. The CDR3 is CAGSAGGYGYTF. The CDR3, as DNA: TGTGCCGGCAGCGCCGGTGGCTATGGCTACACCTTC.

This clonotype was counted a few times. The chain has TRBV20-1 and TRBJ2-5; 8 bases align to TRBD1. CDR1 and CDR2 from the germline V gene are DFQATT and SNEGSKA (reference sequence). The CDR3 spans 16 residues. V was pared by 2 bases and J by 2 bases, with 10 bases of the junction left unmatched. The CDR3 coding sequence is TGCAGTGCTAGATTCGACAGGGGAGGAGTTCAAGAGACCCAGTACTTC. Its protein product is CSARFDRGGVQETQYF.

This clonotype turned up a few times. The gene calls are TRBV14 and TRBJ2-1; the D gene is possibly TRBD2 (6 bases). This CDR3 contains 15 residues. Germline assignment: CDR1 SGHDN and CDR2 FVKESK. Trimming took off 1 base at V and 5 bases at J, with 12 bases between the two ends. CDR3 bases: TGTGCCAGCAGCCAAGTATTAGGAGGGGACAATGAGCAGTTCTTC. Its translation is CASSQVLGGDNEQFF.

As to this clonotype: Mismatch with germline at one junction end may stem from a read error. This chain joins TRBV2 and TRBJ2-3; TRBD2 matches at 12 bases. The germline V gene encodes CDR1 SNHLY and CDR2 FYNNEI. The CDR3 is 18 amino acids. The CDR3 region has the DNA TGTGCCTGCAGGCCGGGACTAGCGGGTTTTCCTAGCACAGATACGCAGTATTTT. Translating gives CACRPGLAGFPSTDTQYF.

The chain has TRBV20-1 and TRBJ1-1; D remains unclear. The CDR3 consists of 12 residues. Germline V CDR1 and CDR2: DFQATT, SNEGSKA (reference sequence). The V and J ends lost 5 bases and 1 base respectively, with 8 bases between them. The chain's CDR3 is CSAEIPNTEAFF. The CDR3 coding sequence is TGCAGTGCTGAGATCCCGAACACTGAAGCTTTCTTT.

The table lists this clonotype with a few counts. The chain links TRBV25-1 to TRBJ2-7; D remains ambiguous. Germline CDR1 and CDR2: MGHDK and SYGVNS. Trimming stripped 3 bases from V and 4 bases from J, with 10 bases between. This CDR3 comprises 13 residues. CDR3 in amino acids: CASSDRVAYEQYF. The CDR3 DNA sequence: TGTGCCAGCAGTGACAGAGTCGCGTACGAGCAGTACTTC.

The chain recombines TRBV28 with TRBJ2-1, with 10 positions matching TRBD2. Unmatched junction bases numbered 6, after V lost 2 bases and J lost 8 bases. Germline V lookup: CDR1 MDHEN, CDR2 SYDVKM. The CDR3 loop spans 15 amino acids. CDR3 in amino acids: CASSLAASGSYEQFF. The CDR3 DNA is TGTGCCAGCAGTTTAGCGGCTAGCGGGAGTTATGAGCAGTTCTTC. The variable domain in full, completed from reference TRBV28 and TRBJ2-1, reads DVKVTQSSRYLVKRTGEKVFLECVQDMDHENMFWYRQDPGLGLRLIYFSYDVKMKEKGDIPEGYSVSREKKERFSLILESASTNQTSMYLCASSLAASGSYEQFFGPGTRLTVL.

The chain has TRBV19 and TRBJ2-4; 7 positions agree with TRBD1. CDR3 size: 15 residues. The germline gives CDR1 LNHDA, CDR2 SQIVND (reference sequence). V lost 6 bases to trimming and J lost 5 bases; unmatched junction nucleotides: 10. CDR3 amino acids: CASSRRQGRENIQYF. The CDR3 nucleotides read TGTGCCAGTAGCCGTCGACAGGGAAGGGAAAACATTCAGTACTTC.

This clonotype came up a few times. The CDR3 is CSASGLAGAPLYEQYF. CDR3 in DNA: TGCAGTGCTAGCGGACTAGCGGGAGCGCCGCTTTACGAGCAGTACTTC. The chain links TRBV20-1 to TRBJ2-5; 13 bases align to TRBD2. The J call could be wrong; TRBJ2-7 is a better fit for the DNA end. The CDR3 loop spans 16 amino acids. The germline V gene encodes CDR1 DFQATT and CDR2 SNEGSKA (reference sequence).

This chain uses TRBV5-1 with TRBJ2-2; 10 bases are shared with TRBD2. The V and J ends lost 1 base and 4 bases, in that order; junction bases with no gene match: 13. Germline loops: CDR1 SGHRS, CDR2 YFSETQ. This CDR3 comprises 19 residues. The CDR3 reads CASSLLLASGSLGTGELFF. In nucleotides, the CDR3 is TGCGCCAGCAGCTTGTTGTTGGCTAGCGGGAGTCTAGGCACCGGGGAGCTGTTTTTT.

V and J are TRBV10-2 and TRBJ1-1; weak D call: TRBD1 (6 bases). The germline CDR1 and CDR2 sequences are WSHSY and SAAADI. The CDR3 runs to 19 residues. V lost 0 bases and J 7 bases, leaving 27 bases between the germline ends. CDR3 sequence reads: CASSESGLRGQGLGVEAFF. The CDR3 DNA reads TGCGCCAGCAGTGAGTCGGGGCTTCGTGGTCAGGGGCTTGGAGTTGAAGCTTTCTTT.

This clonotype was counted between two and nine times. The chain's CDR3 is CASSQDWLAGSNEQFF. CDR3 sequence (DNA): TGCGCCAGCAGCCAAGATTGGCTAGCGGGTTCTAATGAGCAGTTCTTC. The gene calls are TRBV4-3 and TRBJ2-5, with TRBD2 matching over 8 bases. Judging by the DNA end, TRBJ2-1 fits better; the J call may be wrong. Germline loops: CDR1 LGHNA, CDR2 YSLEER. The CDR3 covers 16 residues.

The gene calls are TRBV20-1 and TRBJ2-1, with 7 bases identical to TRBD2. V was pared by 4 bases and J by 5 bases, with 14 bases of the junction left unmatched. CDR3 length equals 16 residues. Per the germline V gene, CDR1 is DFQATT and CDR2 is SNEGSKA (reference sequence). CDR3 in DNA: TGCAGTGCTACCCGACTAGCCGGACTTATAAACAATGAGCAGTTCTTC. This gives the protein CSATRLAGLINNEQFF.

This clonotype was detected ten times or more. The genes are TRBV18 and TRBJ2-7; D not resolved. Germline loops: CDR1 KGHSH, CDR2 LQKENI. V was cut by 5 bases and J by 5 bases, with 10 bases left in between. The CDR3 consists of 12 residues. This CDR3 reads CASSTTNNEQYF. CDR3 in DNA: TGTGCCAGCTCAACTACTAACAACGAGCAGTACTTC.

This clonotype came up a few times. The V call is TRBV29-1, the J call TRBJ2-2; 10 bases are a match to TRBD1. CDR1 is SQVTM and CDR2 is ANQGSEA in the germline V gene. There are 15 residues in the CDR3. After removal of 5 bases from V and 5 bases from J, the junction contained 8 bases not matched to a gene. The CDR3 bases are TGCAGCGTTATAAAGACAGGGGGCTCGACCGGGGAGCTGTTTTTT. This sequence encodes CSVIKTGGSTGELFF.

This clonotype has a handful of counts. The V call is TRBV2, the J call TRBJ2-3; no clear D gene. Germline lookup yields CDR1 SNHLY and CDR2 FYNNEI. The CDR3 has 14 residues. V lost 4 bases, J lost 0 bases, and 8 bases lay in between. CDR3 sequence reads: CASSGTVSTDTQYF. Written as DNA, the CDR3 is TGTGCCAGCAGTGGTACAGTCAGCACAGATACGCAGTATTTT.

This clonotype was observed a handful of times. The CDR3 region has the DNA TGTGCCAGCAGGGGAGCGGGAGGGGTCTACGAACAGTACTTC. It translates to CASRGAGGVYEQYF. The chain couples TRBV28 to TRBJ2-5, with 10 bases lining up with TRBD2. Unmatched junction bases numbered 12, after V lost 6 bases and J lost 11 bases. From germline, CDR1 is MDHEN and CDR2 SYDVKM. CDR3 length equals 14 residues.

The chain has TRBV30 and TRBJ2-5, with TRBD1 as a possible D gene (6 bases). In germline, CDR1 is GTSNPN, CDR2 SVGIG (reference sequence). Trimming removed 2 bases from V and 2 bases from J, with 9 bases in between. The CDR3 is 13 amino acids. The CDR3: CAWSSQGQETQYF. The CDR3 DNA is TGTGCCTGGAGTTCTCAGGGGCAAGAGACCCAGTACTTC.

The rearrangement joins TRBV10-3 to TRBJ1-6, with TRBD1 identical over 7 bases. CDR1 ENHRY and CDR2 SYGVKD come from the germline V gene. The junction had 10 bases not matched to a gene; V was cut back by 7 bases and J by 7 bases. This CDR3 is 15 amino acids long. Written as DNA, the CDR3 is TGTGCCATCAAAGCCGGGACAGCGTTAAATTCACCCCTCCACTTT. It translates to CAIKAGTALNSPLHF.

The V and J genes are TRBV28 and TRBJ2-3; D not certain. V gave up 8 bases and J gave up 0 bases, with 6 bases separating them. The CDR3 sequence is 12 residues long. From germline, CDR1 is MDHEN and CDR2 SYDVKM. The CDR3 is CASLGSTDTQYF. The CDR3 nucleotides are TGTGCCAGCCTCGGTAGCACAGATACGCAGTATTTT.

The chain uses TRBV28 and TRBJ2-3, with TRBD2 matching 8 bases. V dropped 2 bases and J dropped 6; count of bases not matched to a gene: 7. The CDR3 runs to 15 residues. The germline gives CDR1 MDHEN, CDR2 SYDVKM. For the CDR3, the DNA is TGTGCCAGCAGTTTAGGGGGGGCTAGCGGGGATACGCAGTATTTT. Protein product: CASSLGGASGDTQYF.